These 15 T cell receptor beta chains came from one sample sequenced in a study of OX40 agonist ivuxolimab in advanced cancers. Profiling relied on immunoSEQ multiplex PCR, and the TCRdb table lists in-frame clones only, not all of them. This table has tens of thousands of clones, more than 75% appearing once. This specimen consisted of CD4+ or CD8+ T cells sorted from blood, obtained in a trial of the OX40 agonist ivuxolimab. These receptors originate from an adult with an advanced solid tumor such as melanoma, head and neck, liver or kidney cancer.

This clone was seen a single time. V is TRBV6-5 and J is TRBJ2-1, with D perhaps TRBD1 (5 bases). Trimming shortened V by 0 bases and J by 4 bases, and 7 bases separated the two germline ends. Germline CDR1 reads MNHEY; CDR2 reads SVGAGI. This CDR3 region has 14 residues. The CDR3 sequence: CASSYSYRYNEQFF. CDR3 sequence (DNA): TGTGCCAGCAGTTACTCGTACAGGTACAATGAGCAGTTCTTC.

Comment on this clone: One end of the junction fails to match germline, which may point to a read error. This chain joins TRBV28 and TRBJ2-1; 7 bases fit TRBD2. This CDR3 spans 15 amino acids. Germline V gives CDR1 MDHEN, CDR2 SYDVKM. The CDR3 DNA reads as TGTGCCGGCAGTGTTTCCAGCGGGGTCTACAATGAGCAGTTCTTC. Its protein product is CAGSVSSGVYNEQFF.

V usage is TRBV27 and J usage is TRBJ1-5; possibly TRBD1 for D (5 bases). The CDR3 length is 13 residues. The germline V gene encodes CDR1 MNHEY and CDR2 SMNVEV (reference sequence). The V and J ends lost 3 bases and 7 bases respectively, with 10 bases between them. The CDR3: CASSLLGGQPQHF. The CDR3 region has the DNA TGTGCCAGCAGTTTGCTGGGGGGGCAGCCCCAGCATTTT.

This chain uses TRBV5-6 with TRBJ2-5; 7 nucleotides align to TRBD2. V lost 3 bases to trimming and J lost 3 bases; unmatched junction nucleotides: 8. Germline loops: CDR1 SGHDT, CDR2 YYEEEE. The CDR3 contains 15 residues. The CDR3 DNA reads TGTGCCAGCAGCTGGGGACTACTACCCGAAGAGACCCAGTACTTC. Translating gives CASSWGLLPEETQYF. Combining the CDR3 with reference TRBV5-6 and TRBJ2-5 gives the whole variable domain DAGVTQSPTHLIKTRGQQVTLRCSPKSGHDTVSWYQQALGQGPQFIFQYYEEEERQRGNFPDRFSGHQFPNYSSELNVNALLLGDSALYLCASSWGLLPEETQYFGPGTRLLVL.

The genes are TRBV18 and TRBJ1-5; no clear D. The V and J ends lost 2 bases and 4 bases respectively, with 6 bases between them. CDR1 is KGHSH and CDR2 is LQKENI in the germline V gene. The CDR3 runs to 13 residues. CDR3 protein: CASSPTGNQPQHF. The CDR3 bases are TGTGCCAGCTCACCAACGGGGAATCAGCCCCAGCATTTT.

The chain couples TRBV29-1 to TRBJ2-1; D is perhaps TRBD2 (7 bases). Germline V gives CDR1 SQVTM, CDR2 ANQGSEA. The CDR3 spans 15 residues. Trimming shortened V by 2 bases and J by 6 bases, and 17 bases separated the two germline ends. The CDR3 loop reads CSVEYRGGGGNEQFF. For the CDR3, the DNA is TGCAGCGTTGAATATAGGGGGGGTGGAGGCAATGAGCAGTTCTTC.

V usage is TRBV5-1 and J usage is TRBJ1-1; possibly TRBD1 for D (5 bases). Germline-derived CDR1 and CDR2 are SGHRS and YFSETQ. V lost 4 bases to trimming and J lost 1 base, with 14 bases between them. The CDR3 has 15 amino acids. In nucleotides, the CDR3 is TGCGCCAGCAGCGCCTCGGGTGGGGGGAACACTGAAGCTTTCTTT. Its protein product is CASSASGGGNTEAFF.

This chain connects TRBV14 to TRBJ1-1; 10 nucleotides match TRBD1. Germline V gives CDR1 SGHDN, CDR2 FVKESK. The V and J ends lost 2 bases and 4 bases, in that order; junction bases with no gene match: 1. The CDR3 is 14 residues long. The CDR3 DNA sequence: TGTGCCAGCAGCCAAAGGACAGGGGGCACTGAAGCTTTCTTT. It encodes CASSQRTGGTEAFF.

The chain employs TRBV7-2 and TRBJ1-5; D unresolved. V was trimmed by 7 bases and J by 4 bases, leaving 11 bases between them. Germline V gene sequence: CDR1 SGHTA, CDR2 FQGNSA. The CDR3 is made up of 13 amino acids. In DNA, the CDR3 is TGTGCCAGCACCGAATCTTTAAATCAGCCCCAGCATTTT. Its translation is CASTESLNQPQHF.

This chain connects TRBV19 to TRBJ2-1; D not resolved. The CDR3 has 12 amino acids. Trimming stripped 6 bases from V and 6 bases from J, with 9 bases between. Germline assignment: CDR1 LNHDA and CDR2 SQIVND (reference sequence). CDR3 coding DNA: TGTGCCAGTAGCCTGGCCCCCAATGAGCAGTTCTTC. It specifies CASSLAPNEQFF. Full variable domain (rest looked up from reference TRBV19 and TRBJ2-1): DGGITQSPKYLFRKEGQNVTLSCEQNLNHDAMYWYRQDPGQGLRLIYYSQIVNDFQKGDIAEGYSVSREKKESFPLTVTSAQKNPTAFYLCASSLAPNEQFFGPGTRLTVL.

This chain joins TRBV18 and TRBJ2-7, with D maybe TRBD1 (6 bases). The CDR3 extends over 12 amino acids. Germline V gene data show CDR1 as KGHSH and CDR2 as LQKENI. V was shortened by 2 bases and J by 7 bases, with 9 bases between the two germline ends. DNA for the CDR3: TGTGCCAGCTCACCAGGCACAGGGGAGCAGTACTTC. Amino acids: CASSPGTGEQYF. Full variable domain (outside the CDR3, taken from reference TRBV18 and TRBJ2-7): NAGVMQNPRHLVRRRGQEARLRCSPMKGHSHVYWYRQLPEEGLKFMVYLQKENIIDESGMPKERFSAEFPKEGPSILRIQQVVRGDSAAYFCASSPGTGEQYFGPGTRLTVT.

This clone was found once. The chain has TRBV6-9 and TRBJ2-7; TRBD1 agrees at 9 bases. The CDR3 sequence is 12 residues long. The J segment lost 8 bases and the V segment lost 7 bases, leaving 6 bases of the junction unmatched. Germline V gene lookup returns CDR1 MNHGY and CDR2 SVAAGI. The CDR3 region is CASISQGAKQYF. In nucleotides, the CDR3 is TGTGCCAGCATCTCACAGGGGGCGAAGCAGTACTTC.

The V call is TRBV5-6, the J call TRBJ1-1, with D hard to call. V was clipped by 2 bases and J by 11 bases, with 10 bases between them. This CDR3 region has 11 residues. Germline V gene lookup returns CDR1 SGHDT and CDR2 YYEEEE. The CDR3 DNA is TGTGCCAGCAGCTTCGACGGCGGCGCTTTCTTT. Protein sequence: CASSFDGGAFF.

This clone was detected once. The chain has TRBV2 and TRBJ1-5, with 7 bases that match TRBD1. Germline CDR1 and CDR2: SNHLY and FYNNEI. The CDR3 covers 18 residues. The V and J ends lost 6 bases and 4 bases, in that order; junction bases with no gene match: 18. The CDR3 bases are TGTGCCAGCAGCTCTCCTAGGACAGGTACCTCCGGGAATCAGCCCCAGCATTTT. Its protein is CASSSPRTGTSGNQPQHF.

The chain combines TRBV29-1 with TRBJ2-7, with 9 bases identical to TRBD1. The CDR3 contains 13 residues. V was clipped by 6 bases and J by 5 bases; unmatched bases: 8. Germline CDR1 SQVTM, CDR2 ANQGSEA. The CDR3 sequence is CSVRTGERNEQYF. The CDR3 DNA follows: TGCAGCGTCCGGACAGGGGAAAGGAACGAGCAGTACTTC.